These 12 T cell receptor beta chains originate from one sample sequenced in a study of blood T cells in healthy people across ages (dated by TCRdb to between 2014 and 2016). Libraries were prepared through 5' RACE. Sequenced using an Illumina HiSeq 2500. A second PCR of 7 to 11 cycles was run with a J-beta primer mix and a sample-barcoded 5' primer. TCRdb cleaned the public reads at Q25 with fastp, built clones with MiXCR and kept in-frame beta chains. Merged by CDR3 protein, the rows form single entries marked with the most common genes and DNA. The sample table shows 1.5 million to 2 million distinct CDR3 sequences, and 40% to 55% are seen once. Together, the top ten hold 2% to 2.5% of the sample. Material for sequencing was blood. The receptors come from a middle-aged woman in good health.

The rearrangement uses TRBV7-3 and TRBJ2-5; D tentatively reads TRBD1 or TRBD2 (6 bases each). The CDR3 consists of 15 residues. In germline, CDR1 is SGHTA, CDR2 FQGTGA. The V gene lost 1 base and the J gene lost 5 bases, with 14 bases spanning the gap. CDR3 sequence: CASSLNGGLVETQYF. Here the CDR3 DNA reads TGTGCCAGCAGCTTAAATGGGGGGCTAGTCGAGACCCAGTACTTC.

This chain joins TRBV20-1 and TRBJ2-4, with D perhaps matching TRBD2 (6 bases). Deletions cut 1 base from V and 0 bases from J, with 13 bases between. The CDR3 extends over 16 amino acids. CDR1 and CDR2 from the germline V gene are DFQATT and SNEGSKA (reference sequence). As DNA, the CDR3 is TGCAGTGCTAGAGGCGGGGTTCTTGTAGCCAAAAACATTCAGTACTTC. The encoded protein is CSARGGVLVAKNIQYF.

This clonotype has a single count. J is TRBJ2-1 and V is TRBV13, with D possibly being TRBD1 (6 bases). The germline V and J ends were trimmed by 5 bases and 0 bases, with 23 bases remaining between them. The CDR3 covers 19 residues. The germline V gene has CDR1 PRHDT and CDR2 FYEKMQ (reference sequence). The CDR3 here is CASSTFDLGGPDSYNEQFF. The CDR3 nucleotides are TGTGCCAGCAGCACATTTGACCTAGGGGGTCCGGACTCCTACAATGAGCAGTTCTTC. The entire variable domain, with the rest obtained from reference TRBV13 and TRBJ2-1, is as follows: AAGVIQSPRHLIKEKRETATLKCYPIPRHDTVYWYQQGPGQDPQFLISFYEKMQSDKGSIPDRFSAQQFSDYHSELNMSSLELGDSALYFCASSTFDLGGPDSYNEQFFGPGTRLTVL.

This clonotype was detected only once. A read error may account for a junction end that differs from germline. This rearrangement joins TRBV14 to TRBJ2-5; D may correspond to TRBD1 or TRBD2 (6 bases each). The DNA end is more similar to TRBJ2-7, so the J call may be wrong. The CDR3 consists of 13 residues. The germline gives CDR1 SGHDN, CDR2 FVKESK. Here the CDR3 DNA reads TGTGCCAGCAGTCAAGGAGGGGGGCGCGAGCAGTACTTC. Amino acids: CASSQGGGREQYF.

On this clonotype itself: Germline is not matched at one junction end, which may reflect a read error. The chain has TRBV28 and TRBJ1-5; 7 positions match TRBD1. This CDR3 comprises 16 residues. Germline V gene sequence: CDR1 MDHEN, CDR2 SYDVKM. CDR3 amino acids: CASSIPGEGGKQPQHF. The CDR3 DNA reads TGTGCCAGCAGCATTCCAGGGGAAGGGGGCAAGCAGCCCCAGCATTTT.

This clonotype came up once. The J gene is TRBJ2-4, the V gene TRBV20-1; D unresolved. The CDR3 length is 15 residues. The germline gives CDR1 DFQATT, CDR2 SNEGSKA (reference sequence). Trimming removed 6 bases from V and 0 bases from J, with 15 bases in between. The CDR3 region has the DNA TGCAGTGCCCCACGGATATCCCTAGCCAAAAACATTCAGTACTTC. The encoded protein is CSAPRISLAKNIQYF.

V gene TRBV11-1 combines with J gene TRBJ1-1; 8 bases map to TRBD1. Trimming cost V 4 bases and J 0 bases; bases outside gene matches: 13. The CDR3 spans 18 residues. Germline assignment: CDR1 SGHAT and CDR2 FQDESV (reference sequence). As DNA, the CDR3 is TGTGCCAGCAGCTCCGACATCAGAACAGGGGGGCTGAACACTGAAGCTTTCTTT. Residues: CASSSDIRTGGLNTEAFF.

This clonotype was counted a single time. The CDR3 loop is CATSRGQQFSGELFF. The CDR3, as DNA: TGTGCCACCAGCAGAGGTCAACAATTTTCCGGGGAGCTGTTTTTT. V is TRBV15 and J is TRBJ2-2; D gene unclear. This CDR3 region has 15 residues. Germline V lookup: CDR1 LNHNV, CDR2 YYDKDF (reference sequence). With 1 base removed from V and 6 bases from J, the gap between germline ends came to 12 bases.

J is TRBJ1-2 and V is TRBV4-3; tentative D call: TRBD1 (5 bases). The germline V gene has CDR1 LGHNA and CDR2 YSLEER. The CDR3 runs to 15 residues. V dropped 2 bases and J dropped 0 bases, with 10 bases sitting between them. The CDR3 DNA sequence: TGCGCCAGCAGCCAATTGGGGACCTCTAACTATGGCTACACCTTC. This sequence encodes CASSQLGTSNYGYTF.

The chain uses TRBV5-1 and TRBJ1-1, with D possibly being TRBD1 (5 bases). Trimming cost V 0 bases and J 5 bases, with 11 bases left between them. Germline-derived CDR1 and CDR2 are SGHRS and YFSETQ. There are 14 residues in the CDR3. As DNA, the CDR3 is TGCGCCAGCAGCTTGGCAGGGACGGGGACTGAAGCTTTCTTT. Translating it yields CASSLAGTGTEAFF. Full variable domain (remainder filled in from reference TRBV5-1 and TRBJ1-1): KAGVTQTPRYLIKTRGQQVTLSCSPISGHRSVSWYQQTPGQGLQFLFEYFSETQRNKGNFPGRFSGRQFSNSRSEMNVSTLELGDSALYLCASSLAGTGTEAFFGQGTRLTVV.

The table lists this clonotype with a few counts. The chain is built from TRBV6-2 or TRBV6-3 and TRBJ2-5; 10 bases map to TRBD2. Germline V gene lookup returns CDR1 MNHEY and CDR2 SVGEGT. The CDR3 length is 15 residues. The V and J ends lost 3 bases and 1 base, in that order; junction bases with no gene match: 2. CDR3 sequence (DNA): TGTGCCAGCAGTTATGGACTAGCGGTCCAAGAGACCCAGTACTTC. It codes for CASSYGLAVQETQYF.

V usage is TRBV27 and J usage is TRBJ2-1, with 12 bases aligning to TRBD2. Germline CDR1 and CDR2: MNHEY and SMNVEV (reference sequence). CDR3 length equals 16 residues. The V segment lost 2 bases and the J segment 8 bases; nucleotides outside the gene matches: 7. CDR3 coding DNA: TGTGCCAGCAGTTTACCCACTAGCGGGGGGTCGTATGAGCAGTTCTTC. Protein sequence: CASSLPTSGGSYEQFF.